Listed below are T cell receptor beta chains from one sample, sequenced in a study of cytomegalovirus exposure and HLA in healthy donors. Profiling relied on immunoSEQ multiplex PCR, and the TCRdb table lists in-frame clones only, not all of them. The table includes about 94,000 clones, about 80% detected once. The sample was PBMCs. Every receptor here comes from a male donor in good health and CMV-seronegative. Both conserved end residues are part of each CDR3.

V gene,CDR3 protein
TRBV25-1,CASSAGGLGTQYF
TRBV7-9,CASSFYYYEQFF
TRBV19,CASSIPAGTGGIEQFF
TRBV19,CASSLTVTRSRTTNEKLFF
TRBV7-2,CASSHTGAKGYTF
TRBV19,CASRDRVREITDTQYF
TRBV2,CASTMTSGRQETQYF
TRBV10-3,CAISPGQGTEAFF
TRBV29-1,CSVGGQRETSTDTQYF
TRBV7-2,CASSPRKSGNTIYF
TRBV2,CASKVDRGQGREQYF
TRBV19,CASSIDGLAGGPDTQYF
TRBV7-2,CASSFFGNSNQPQHF
TRBV19,CASSIARTSGTQYF
TRBV14,CASSLMSTGELFF
TRBV11-2,CASTPGTGGTDTQYF
TRBV5-4,CASSPWGGTSSYEQYF
TRBV5-6,CASGGGNEKLFF
TRBV18,CASSGQGGITGELFF
TRBV5-1,CASSYGPESGHTDTQYF
TRBV7-2,CASSFREGEAFF
TRBV29-1,CSASTTGSTEAFF
TRBV5-1,CASRVSPGDGELFF
TRBV2,CASSRGTDTGELFF
TRBV11-2,CASSLDERQGANTEAFF
TRBV15,CATSSHRDRLRGEQYF
TRBV7-3,CASSLGLAGDYEQYF
TRBV5-6,CASSVGQQNTEAFF
TRBV5-1,CASSWGGQASRLNTGELFF
TRBV10-3,CAIKGDQETQYF
TRBV7-6,CASSASGFRMSYEQYF
TRBV7-2,CASSLSNRVGNQPQHF
TRBV18,CASSAYRDNEQFF
TRBV7-2,CASSPGTGTYGYTF
TRBV9,CASSSDPEGYGYTF
TRBV18,CASSPGNNYEQYF
TRBV27,CASSHRTEMNTEAFF
TRBV7-3,CASSQTGPNTEAFF
TRBV27,CASSLFEGYEQYF
TRBV7-2,CASSSPEQGGNEKLFF
TRBV11-2,CASSPDRVAGGYTF
TRBV25-1,CASSEIGRVEVAKNIQYF
TRBV9,CASSPQGGNTEAFF
TRBV7-2,CASSLVGTGLGYTF
TRBV4-3,CASSRTAAGTYNEQFF
TRBV19,CASSPTGRTGGYTF
TRBV5-1,CASSLGAGGHNEQFF
TRBV28,CASTADRAGYTF
TRBV7-2,CASSVTGTYGYTF
TRBV5-1,CASSPTAYSNQPQHF
TRBV11-3,CASSSGGGVAFF